Listed below are T cell receptor beta chains from one sample, sequenced in a study of CD8+ T cells in alopecia areata. Clones were sequenced by immunoSEQ multiplex PCR, and TCRdb holds only the in-frame ones, with some missing. The data contain more than 90,000 clones, 50% to 75% of them seen just once; the ten biggest clones take up around 15%. Sequencing was performed on CD8+ T cells sorted from blood, taken at week 4, from a patient treated with tofacitinib. These receptors were taken from a human donor with alopecia areata. Both conserved end residues are part of each CDR3. D genes are given only for firm matches. Where a row states a size, it is once, few, many or the class of an expanded clone; other rows omit it.

clone size	V gene	D gene	J gene	CDR3 protein	CDR3 DNA
few	TRBV7-9	-	TRBJ2-5	CASSQVTETQYF	TGTGCCAGCAGCCAGGTCACCGAGACCCAGTACTTC
-	TRBV6-1	-	TRBJ2-7	CASSGQLSYEQYF	TGTGCCAGCAGTGGGCAGCTCTCCTACGAGCAGTACTTC
few	TRBV9	-	TRBJ2-7	CASSPMDTPLYF	TGTGCCAGCAGCCCCATGGACACGCCACTGTACTTC
-	TRBV7-8	-	TRBJ2-3	CASSITRGRDTQYF	TGTGCCAGCAGCATAACTCGGGGGAGGGATACGCAGTATTTT
-	TRBV7-3	-	TRBJ1-1	CASSWGQNTEAFF	TGTGCCAGCAGCTGGGGACAGAACACTGAAGCTTTCTTT
-	TRBV29-1	TRBD1	TRBJ2-2	CSSGQADTGELFF	TGCAGCTCGGGACAGGCCGACACCGGGGAGCTGTTTTTT
-	TRBV15	-	TRBJ1-2	CATSRDRGTNDGYTF	TGTGCCACCAGCAGAGACCGAGGGACAAACGATGGCTACACCTTC
-	TRBV5-1	-	TRBJ2-7	CASSLESSYEQYF	TGCGCCAGCAGCTTGGAGTCATCCTACGAGCAGTACTTC
-	TRBV14	-	TRBJ2-6	CASSHGSGANVLTF	TGTGCCAGCAGCCATGGCTCTGGGGCCAACGTCCTGACTTTC
many	TRBV10-3	TRBD1	TRBJ1-2	CAIRPGTENEHGYTF	TGTGCCATCAGGCCGGGGACAGAAAATGAACATGGCTACACCTTC
-	TRBV4-1	-	TRBJ1-5	CASSQWDGSNQPQHF	TGCGCCAGCAGCCAATGGGACGGTAGTAATCAGCCCCAGCATTTT
once	TRBV6-1	TRBD1	TRBJ1-5	CASRRTGEQPQHF	TGTGCCAGCAGGAGGACAGGGGAACAGCCCCAGCATTTT
once	TRBV25-1	-	TRBJ1-5	CASSDSHTGNQPQHF	TGTGCCAGCAGTGATTCCCACACAGGCAATCAGCCCCAGCATTTT
-	TRBV27	TRBD1	TRBJ2-7	CASSRTGESHEQYF	TGTGCCAGCAGCCGAACAGGGGAATCCCACGAGCAGTACTTC
-	TRBV25-1	-	TRBJ2-5	CASSEAGTQETQYF	TGTGCCAGCAGTGAAGCCGGCACCCAAGAGACCCAGTACTTC
few	TRBV5-6	-	TRBJ1-4	CASSRADTNEKLFF	TGTGCCAGCAGCCGAGCGGATACTAATGAAAAACTGTTTTTT
-	TRBV5-4	-	TRBJ2-5	CASSLAQDQETQYF	TGTGCCAGCAGCTTGGCCCAGGATCAAGAGACCCAGTACTTC
few	TRBV5-1	TRBD1	TRBJ1-5	CASSVWTGINQPQHF	TGCGCCAGCAGCGTGTGGACAGGGATCAATCAGCCCCAGCATTTT
-	TRBV5-1	-	TRBJ1-2	CASSIDITYGYTF	TGCGCCAGCAGTATAGACATCACCTATGGCTACACCTTC
-	TRBV25-1	-	TRBJ2-3	CASSEYFGSATGDTQYF	TGTGCCAGCAGTGAATATTTTGGAAGCGCCACTGGAGATACGCAGTATTTT
once	TRBV4-3	TRBD1	TRBJ1-2	CASSQGGGGDYGYTF	TGCGCCAGCAGCCAAGGGGGAGGGGGCGACTATGGCTACACCTTC
few	TRBV7-9	TRBD1	TRBJ1-1	CASSQTSTGGKGTEAFF	TGTGCCAGCAGCCAGACAAGCACAGGGGGAAAGGGAACTGAAGCTTTCTTT
-	TRBV27	TRBD2	TRBJ2-7	CASRLNSGSIYEQYF	TGTGCCAGCAGGTTGAATAGCGGGAGTATATACGAGCAGTACTTC
-	TRBV7-9	-	TRBJ2-3	CASSLSTRIDTQYF	TGTGCCAGCAGCCTCTCGACTAGAATTGATACGCAGTATTTT
-	TRBV5-4	TRBD2	TRBJ2-1	CASSLRGLTSVYNEQFF	TGTGCCAGCAGCTTGAGAGGCCTGACTAGCGTCTACAATGAGCAGTTCTTC
few	TRBV5-1	-	TRBJ1-1	CASSWAQGSSMNTEAFF	TGCGCCAGCAGCTGGGCGCAGGGGTCCTCGATGAACACTGAAGCTTTCTTT
few	TRBV5-4	-	TRBJ2-1	CASSPDLVRNSYNEQFF	TGTGCCAGCAGCCCGGACCTAGTTCGGAACTCCTACAATGAGCAGTTCTTC
-	TRBV2	-	TRBJ1-5	CASSEGTGNQPQHF	TGTGCCAGCAGTGAAGGGACAGGCAATCAGCCCCAGCATTTT
once	TRBV27	TRBD2	TRBJ2-3	CASSPGLAGGTDTQYF	TGTGCCAGCAGTCCGGGACTAGCGGGAGGTACAGATACGCAGTATTTT
-	TRBV4-3	-	TRBJ1-5	CASSQERWGDQPQHF	TGCGCCAGCAGCCAAGAGAGGTGGGGGGATCAGCCCCAGCATTTT
-	TRBV5-1	TRBD2	TRBJ2-7	CASSLAGTRVHEQYF	TGCGCCAGCAGCTTGGCCGGGACTAGGGTCCACGAGCAGTACTTC
few	TRBV6-5	-	TRBJ1-2	CASRKDGYTF	TGTGCCAGCAGGAAAGATGGCTACACCTTC
-	TRBV30	-	TRBJ2-2	CAWSSFFPGELFF	TGTGCCTGGAGCTCGTTCTTCCCTGGGGAGCTGTTTTTT
-	TRBV29-1	-	TRBJ2-1	CSVWGYEQFF	TGCAGCGTTTGGGGGTATGAGCAGTTCTTC
-	TRBV9	-	TRBJ1-1	CASSVSGQLNTEAFF	TGTGCCAGCAGCGTATCGGGCCAGCTGAACACTGAAGCTTTCTTT
few	TRBV27	-	TRBJ1-2	CASSYRANYGYTF	TGTGCCAGCAGTTATAGGGCTAACTATGGCTACACCTTC
once	TRBV9	TRBD2	TRBJ2-1	CASSPGTRGDEQFF	TGTGCCAGCAGCCCGGGGACTAGAGGGGATGAGCAGTTCTTC